Shown below are 3 T cell receptor beta chains from a single sample sequenced in a study of T cells after yellow fever vaccination. MiXCR, run by TCRdb on the 5' RACE reads, gives a single entry per CDR3 protein. The table has about 240,000 distinct CDR3 sequences, 6.9% seen once. Source: CD4+ T cells sorted from PBMCs, taken 15 days after the yellow fever booster vaccination. Receptors were obtained from a man aged 25-45 years who received the YFV17D yellow fever vaccine.

This clonotype was counted a few times. This chain joins TRBV7-2 and TRBJ2-1; TRBD2 agrees at 7 bases. The CDR3 has 14 amino acids. The V gene end was trimmed by 6 bases and the J gene end by 2 bases; junction bases not matched to a gene: 4. CDR1 and CDR2 from the germline V gene are SGHTA and FQGNSA. CDR3 loop: CASSSGLTYNEQFF. The CDR3 nucleotides read TGTGCCAGCAGTAGCGGGTTAACCTACAATGAGCAGTTCTTC. Filled out from reference TRBV7-2 and TRBJ2-1, the complete variable domain reads GAGVSQSPSNKVTEKGKDVELRCDPISGHTALYWYRQSLGQGLEFLIYFQGNSAPDKSGLPSDRFSAERTGGSVSTLTIQRTQQEDSAVYLCASSSGLTYNEQFFGPGTRLTVL.

This clonotype has just a few counts. The chain joins TRBV20-1 to TRBJ1-5; D is perhaps TRBD1 (6 bases). The CDR3 is 14 amino acids. With 6 bases removed from V and 4 bases from J, the gap between germline ends came to 16 bases. Germline assignment: CDR1 DFQATT and CDR2 SNEGSKA (reference sequence). The CDR3 reads CSAEKQGYNQPQHF. The CDR3 DNA reads as TGCAGTGCCGAAAAACAGGGCTATAATCAGCCCCAGCATTTT.

This clonotype was picked up a small number of times. The chain uses TRBV12-3 or TRBV12-4 and TRBJ2-7, with D maybe TRBD2 (5 bases). The CDR3 runs 12 residues. The germline V and J ends were trimmed by 4 bases and 9 bases, with 13 bases remaining between them. In DNA form, the CDR3 reads TGTGCCAGCAGTTCCGACGGACTGGGGCAGTACTTC. Translating gives CASSSDGLGQYF.